These 27 T cell receptor beta chains were sequenced from one sample in a study of blood T cell repertoires in COVID-19. Profiled with immunoSEQ multiplex PCR; TCRdb holds only in-frame clones, not every one. The sample has about 200,000 clones; roughly 90% are singletons. Sequenced sample: peripheral blood. All receptors come from a man aged 55 to 70 with COVID-19, enrolled during active disease.

The rearrangement links TRBV4-1 to TRBJ1-2, with 8 bases aligning to TRBD1. V lost 4 bases to trimming and J lost 8 bases; unmatched junction nucleotides: 9. CDR3 length equals 14 residues. The germline V gene has CDR1 MGHRA and CDR2 YSYEKL. The CDR3 DNA reads TGCGCCAGCAGCCCGGACAGGGTGCGCGGGGGCTACACCTTC. Translating it yields CASSPDRVRGGYTF.

The chain employs TRBV30 and TRBJ1-1; TRBD1 aligns across 9 bases. With 1 base clipped from V and 1 base from J, the junction kept 7 bases outside the gene matches. The germline V gene has CDR1 GTSNPN and CDR2 SVGIG (reference sequence). CDR3 length equals 16 residues. The CDR3 reads CAWSALPGQGNTEAFF. In DNA form, the CDR3 reads TGTGCCTGGAGTGCCCTTCCGGGACAGGGGAACACTGAAGCTTTCTTT. Together with reference TRBV30 and TRBJ1-1, the CDR3 gives the full variable domain: SQTIHQWPATLVQPVGSPLSLECTVEGTSNPNLYWYRQAAGRGLQLLFYSVGIGQISSEVPQNLSASRPQDRQFILSSKKLLLSDSGFYLCAWSALPGQGNTEAFFGQGTRLTVV.

The gene calls are TRBV21-1 and TRBJ1-5; whether TRBD1, the table's D call, matches the DNA was not checked. TRBV21-1 is marked as a pseudogene. The CDR3 has 17 amino acids. CDR3 in amino acids: CASSNKGQGASNQPQHF. CDR3 coding DNA: TGTGCCAGCAGCAACAAGGGGCAGGGTGCAAGCAATCAGCCCCAGCATTTT.

The chain recombines TRBV6-5 with TRBJ2-1; 9 positions agree with TRBD2. Unmatched junction bases numbered 12, after V lost 6 bases and J lost 9 bases. There are 15 residues in the CDR3. CDR1 is MNHEY, CDR2 SVGAGI, per germline. CDR3 residues: CASSPAGGRVGEQFF. The CDR3 DNA reads TGTGCCAGCAGCCCCGCGGGGGGGCGGGTCGGTGAGCAGTTCTTC.

The chain joins TRBV5-5 to TRBJ2-7; possible D gene TRBD1, 6 bases. Per the germline V gene, CDR1 is SGHKS and CDR2 is YYEKEE (reference sequence). With 0 bases removed from V and 2 bases from J, the gap between germline ends came to 12 bases. CDR3 length equals 15 residues. The CDR3 loop reads CASSLAVTGTYEQYF. For the CDR3, the DNA is TGTGCCAGCAGCTTGGCCGTTACAGGGACCTACGAGCAGTACTTC. The full variable domain, completed using reference TRBV5-5 and TRBJ2-7, is DAGVTQSPTHLIKTRGQQVTLRCSPISGHKSVSWYQQVLGQGPQFIFQYYEKEERGRGNFPDRFSARQFPNYSSELNVNALLLGDSALYLCASSLAVTGTYEQYFGPGTRLTVT.

This clone was observed once. The chain recombines TRBV5-1 with TRBJ2-5, with D unclear. The ends were cut back, 4 bases at V and 5 bases at J, with 12 bases in the middle. Germline-derived CDR1 and CDR2 are SGHRS and YFSETQ. The CDR3 totals 13 residues. The CDR3 nucleotides are TGCGCCAGCAGCCGCGACTTTGGGGAGACCCAGTACTTC. It encodes CASSRDFGETQYF.

The chain employs TRBV19 and TRBJ1-1; 8 nucleotides match TRBD1. The germline V gene has CDR1 LNHDA and CDR2 SQIVND (reference sequence). This CDR3 contains 14 residues. J gave up 5 bases and V 0 bases, and 2 bases lay outside the gene matches. The CDR3, as DNA: TGTGCCAGTAGTATAGATAACAGGGGGACTGAAGCTTTCTTT. Encoded protein: CASSIDNRGTEAFF.

The DNA for the CDR3 is TGTGCCAGCAGCTTGGCCGCGTCAGCCGGGGACTATGGCTACACCTTC. Translated: CASSLAASAGDYGYTF. The chain has TRBV5-4 and TRBJ1-2; D is uncertain. The germline V gene has CDR1 SGHNT and CDR2 YYREEE (reference sequence). V was shortened by 0 bases and J by 3 bases, with 15 bases between the two germline ends. The CDR3 extends over 16 amino acids.

The CDR3 sequence is CATGDKQGPNEKLFF. In DNA, the CDR3 is TGTGCCACTGGGGACAAACAGGGGCCGAATGAAAAACTGTTTTTT. The chain has TRBV15 and TRBJ1-4; the match to TRBD1 covers 7 bases. J lost 5 bases, V lost 9 bases, and 12 bases had no gene match. Germline CDR1 is LNHNV and CDR2 is YYDKDF (reference sequence). The CDR3 totals 15 residues.

The chain has TRBV7-3 and TRBJ2-3; 10 bases fit TRBD1. Germline-derived CDR1 and CDR2 are SGHTA and FQGTGA. V lost 5 bases, J lost 6 bases, and 11 bases stayed unmatched. The CDR3 spans 16 residues. The CDR3 DNA follows: TGTGCCAGCAGCCTCGGGACAGGGGACTACATCGATACGCAGTATTTT. As protein: CASSLGTGDYIDTQYF. The full variable domain, in which reference TRBV7-3 and TRBJ2-3 provide the parts outside the CDR3, is GAGVSQTPSNKVTEKGKYVELRCDPISGHTALYWYRQSLGQGPEFLIYFQGTGAADDSGLPNDRFFAVRPEGSVSTLKIQRTERGDSAVYLCASSLGTGDYIDTQYFGPGTRLTVL.

The chain carries TRBV28 and TRBJ2-4; weak D call: TRBD1 (5 bases). The CDR3 spans 16 residues. V lost 5 bases and J lost 0, with 14 bases in between. Germline assignment: CDR1 MDHEN and CDR2 SYDVKM. The CDR3 nucleotides read TGTGCCAGCAGTAAAAGACAAGGACAAGCCAAAAACATTCAGTACTTC. It codes for CASSKRQGQAKNIQYF.

This chain links TRBV28 with TRBJ2-1; 8 bases match TRBD2. Per the germline V gene, CDR1 is MDHEN and CDR2 is SYDVKM. The length of the CDR3 is 17 residues. The J segment lost 0 bases and the V segment lost 0 bases, leaving 4 bases of the junction unmatched. The CDR3 DNA follows: TGTGCCAGCAGTTTATGGCAGCGGGGGAGCTCCTACAATGAGCAGTTCTTC. Amino acid sequence: CASSLWQRGSSYNEQFF.

The rearrangement links TRBV6-1 to TRBJ2-3; 8 nucleotides match TRBD1. V was pared by 4 bases and J by 1 base, with 7 bases of the junction left unmatched. Germline V gene data show CDR1 as MNHNS and CDR2 as SASEGT. The CDR3 length is 16 residues. The CDR3 reads CASSATYRGGTDTQYF. The CDR3 region has the DNA TGTGCCAGCAGTGCAACTTACAGGGGGGGCACAGATACGCAGTATTTT.

The chain employs TRBV19 and TRBJ1-5, with 7 bases identical to TRBD1. The ends lost 5 bases at V and 7 bases at J; junction bases unmatched: 8. CDR3 length: 14 amino acids. Germline V gene lookup returns CDR1 LNHDA and CDR2 SQIVND (reference sequence). CDR3 loop: CASSGRQGGQPQHF. The CDR3 DNA follows: TGTGCCAGTAGTGGGAGACAGGGTGGCCAGCCCCAGCATTTT. Using reference TRBV19 and TRBJ1-5 for the parts outside the CDR3, the full variable domain is DGGITQSPKYLFRKEGQNVTLSCEQNLNHDAMYWYRQDPGQGLRLIYYSQIVNDFQKGDIAEGYSVSREKKESFPLTVTSAQKNPTAFYLCASSGRQGGQPQHFGDGTRLSIL.

The J gene is TRBJ2-7, the V gene TRBV4-3; possible D gene TRBD1, 6 bases. The CDR3 runs 13 residues. Germline CDR1 LGHNA, CDR2 YSLEER. V dropped 1 base and J dropped 10 bases, with 14 bases sitting between them. CDR3 residues: CASSQGIGGSQYF. For the CDR3, the DNA is TGCGCCAGCAGCCAAGGCATTGGGGGCTCTCAGTACTTC.

This sequence joins TRBV6-5 and TRBJ1-5; no clear D. This CDR3 contains 13 residues. Between the trimmed V and J ends, which lost 9 bases and 0 bases, there was a span of 9 bases. Germline V gene sequence: CDR1 MNHEY, CDR2 SVGAGI. CDR3 sequence: CASREVSNQPQHF. CDR3 in DNA: TGTGCCAGTAGGGAGGTTAGCAATCAGCCCCAGCATTTT.

The chain carries TRBV5-1 and TRBJ2-1; D call uncertain. CDR3 length equals 14 residues. The V end lost 0 bases, the J end lost 2 bases, and 6 bases lay between the germline ends. Per germline, CDR1 SGHRS and CDR2 YFSETQ. In DNA, the CDR3 is TGCGCCAGCAGCTTGGGTCAGGCCTACAATGAGCAGTTCTTC. Amino acid sequence: CASSLGQAYNEQFF. The whole variable domain, remainder taken from reference TRBV5-1 and TRBJ2-1, is KAGVTQTPRYLIKTRGQQVTLSCSPISGHRSVSWYQQTPGQGLQFLFEYFSETQRNKGNFPGRFSGRQFSNSRSEMNVSTLELGDSALYLCASSLGQAYNEQFFGPGTRLTVL.

The rearrangement uses TRBV12-3 or TRBV12-4 and TRBJ2-1; 15 bases agree with TRBD2. This CDR3 comprises 13 residues. With 11 bases clipped from V and 9 bases from J, the junction kept 5 bases outside the gene matches. The CDR3 nucleotides are TGTGCCGGAGGACTAGCGGGGGGGCGTGAGCAGTTCTTC. It is translated as CAGGLAGGREQFF.

The rearrangement links TRBV27 to TRBJ1-5, with D hard to call. This CDR3 has 16 residues. V lost 5 bases and J lost 1, with 15 bases in between. Germline V gives CDR1 MNHEY, CDR2 SMNVEV (reference sequence). This CDR3 reads CASSPYAGSSNQPQHF. For the CDR3, the DNA is TGTGCCAGCAGTCCATACGCGGGGAGCAGCAATCAGCCCCAGCATTTT.

J is TRBJ1-1 and V is TRBV21-1; the table names TRBD1, a call not compared with the DNA. TRBV21-1 is labeled a pseudogene. The CDR3 contains 13 residues. CDR3 protein: CAGYRDSNTEAFF. Here the CDR3 DNA reads TGTGCCGGATATAGGGACAGTAACACTGAAGCTTTCTTT.

In its sample, this clone was seen once. This CDR3 is CASSLGTSLTDTQYF. In nucleotides, the CDR3 is TGCGCCAGCAGCTTGGGGACTAGTCTCACAGATACGCAGTATTTT. The chain recombines TRBV5-1 with TRBJ2-3; TRBD2 agrees at 7 bases. Losses at the gene ends were 0 bases for V and 2 bases for J; bases not matched to a gene: 3. CDR1 is SGHRS, CDR2 YFSETQ, per germline. CDR3 length: 15 residues.

Here the CDR3 DNA reads TGTGCCAGCAGCCACCCCCCCAGGGGCTACGAGCAGTACTTC. It specifies CASSHPPRGYEQYF. The chain carries TRBV14 and TRBJ2-7; TRBD1 is a possible D gene (6 bases). CDR1 is SGHDN, CDR2 FVKESK, per germline. The CDR3 is made up of 14 amino acids. The V and J ends lost 3 bases and 3 bases respectively, with 12 bases between them.

The V call is TRBV27, the J call TRBJ2-6, with 10 bases aligning to TRBD1. There are 17 residues in the CDR3. Germline loops: CDR1 MNHEY, CDR2 SMNVEV (reference sequence). J gave up 2 bases and V 2 bases, and 3 bases lay outside the gene matches. CDR3 sequence reads: CASSLGTGATGANVLTF. The CDR3 nucleotides read TGTGCCAGCAGTTTAGGGACAGGGGCTACTGGGGCCAACGTCCTGACTTTC. The complete variable domain, with remaining parts taken from reference TRBV27 and TRBJ2-6, reads EAQVTQNPRYLITVTGKKLTVTCSQNMNHEYMSWYRQDPGLGLRQIYYSMNVEVTDKGDVPEGYKVSRKEKRNFPLILESPSPNQTSLYFCASSLGTGATGANVLTFGAGSRLTVL.

The chain combines TRBV29-1 with TRBJ1-2, with 7 bases aligning to TRBD1. V lost 3 bases, J lost 4 bases, and 8 bases stayed unmatched. Germline V gene sequence: CDR1 SQVTM, CDR2 ANQGSEA. The CDR3 is made up of 14 amino acids. Here the CDR3 reads CSVEQTGSPYGYTF. The DNA for the CDR3 is TGCAGCGTTGAGCAGACAGGGTCACCCTATGGCTACACCTTC. Full variable domain (missing parts from reference TRBV29-1 and TRBJ1-2): SAVISQKPSRDICQRGTSLTIQCQVDSQVTMMFWYRQQPGQSLTLIATANQGSEATYESGFVIDKFPISRPNLTFSTLTVSNMSPEDSSIYLCSVEQTGSPYGYTFGSGTRLTVV.

This clone was observed once. This sequence joins TRBV28 and TRBJ2-7, with D possibly being TRBD1 (6 bases). The V gene lost 6 bases and the J gene lost 6 bases, with 18 bases spanning the gap. Germline CDR1 reads MDHEN; CDR2 reads SYDVKM. The CDR3 is 14 residues long. CDR3 in DNA: TGTGCCAGCAGATTGGGGCCGACAGGTACCGAGCAGTACTTC. Translation gives CASRLGPTGTEQYF.

This chain uses TRBV6-2 or TRBV6-3 with TRBJ2-7; 8 nucleotides agree with TRBD1. Germline V gene sequence: CDR1 MNHEY, CDR2 SVGEGT. The V segment lost 4 bases and the J segment 3 bases; nucleotides outside the gene matches: 8. The CDR3 covers 15 residues. The CDR3 spells CASSSHSDRVYEQYF. Here the CDR3 DNA reads TGTGCCAGCAGTTCTCACTCGGACAGGGTCTACGAGCAGTACTTC.

This chain's CDR3 is CASSSARTSGDSYNEQFF. The CDR3 region has the DNA TGTGCCAGCAGTTCGGCTCGGACTAGCGGGGATTCCTACAATGAGCAGTTCTTC. The chain employs TRBV27 and TRBJ2-1; 12 bases line up with TRBD2. CDR1 MNHEY and CDR2 SMNVEV come from the germline V gene (reference sequence). The V and J ends lost 4 bases and 1 base, in that order; junction bases with no gene match: 8. CDR3 length: 18 residues.